One sample yielded the 27 T cell receptor beta chains listed below, sequenced in a study of neoadjuvant nivolumab and ipilimumab in lung cancer (TCRdb year 2020). Libraries were built with the immunoSEQ multiplex PCR assay. Imported from immuneACCESS, the table was reduced by TCRdb to in-frame sequences with V and J called. These copies leave out some clones; in studies compared against another copy, an unresolved V gene accounts for under half, and the cause of the remainder is not known. In all, the sample holds roughly 34,000 clones, and roughly 90% of those were seen once. The ten largest clones add up to 2.1% of the sample. The sample's time point label, decoded: at surgical resection after neoadjuvant nivolumab +/- ipilimumab. The sequencing used peripheral blood, collected after neoadjuvant nivolumab, alone or with ipilimumab, at or shortly before surgery. The receptors here all came from an adult with non-small cell lung cancer.

The rearrangement uses TRBV5-4 and TRBJ2-2; D might be TRBD2 (7 bases). The CDR3 is made up of 16 amino acids. Trimming removed 0 bases from V and 0 bases from J, with 9 bases in between. Germline V gives CDR1 SGHNT, CDR2 YYREEE (reference sequence). CDR3: CASSLEGGPNTGELFF. The CDR3 DNA is TGTGCCAGCAGCTTGGAGGGGGGGCCGAACACCGGGGAGCTGTTTTTT.

This chain links TRBV7-9 with TRBJ1-4, with D tentatively TRBD1 (5 bases). Trimming removed 1 base from V and 8 bases from J, with 14 bases in between. CDR3 length: 15 residues. CDR1 and CDR2 (germline): SEHNR, FQNEAQ (reference sequence). CDR3 sequence reads: CASSLEAGGSEKLFF. The CDR3 DNA reads TGTGCCAGCAGCTTAGAAGCGGGGGGGTCGGAAAAACTGTTTTTT.

V and J are TRBV5-4 and TRBJ2-7, with D perhaps being TRBD1 or TRBD2 (6 bases each). CDR3 length equals 15 residues. The germline V gene encodes CDR1 SGHNT and CDR2 YYREEE (reference sequence). Deletions cut 4 bases from V and 0 bases from J, with 14 bases between. The CDR3 DNA is TGTGCCAGCAGCCTTAAAGGGGGGAGCTCCTACGAGCAGTACTTC. The encoded protein is CASSLKGGSSYEQYF.

This clone was observed once. The junction and the germline gene differ at one end; a read error may be behind it. The chain couples TRBV5-6 to TRBJ2-7; TRBD2 matches 7 bases. Germline V gene lookup returns CDR1 SGHDT and CDR2 YYEEEE. This CDR3 has 16 amino acids. CDR3 sequence: CASSLGFGGVTYEQYF. DNA for the CDR3: TGTGCCAGCAGTTTGGGGTTTGGGGGGGTGACCTACGAGCAGTACTTC.

The V call is TRBV2, the J call TRBJ2-2; either TRBD1 or TRBD2 may supply D (5 bases each). The germline CDR1 and CDR2 sequences are SNHLY and FYNNEI. There are 17 residues in the CDR3. Between the trimmed V and J ends, which lost 2 bases and 8 bases, there was a span of 21 bases. For the CDR3, the DNA is TGTGCCAGCAGTGAAAGGGAACCCGGGACCCCTCGGGGGGAGCTGTTTTTT. Amino acids: CASSEREPGTPRGELFF.

This sequence joins TRBV14 and TRBJ2-7, with a possible D match to TRBD1 (7 bases). CDR1 SGHDN and CDR2 FVKESK come from the germline V gene. Trimming cost V 4 bases and J 3 bases, with 25 bases left between them. The CDR3 contains 18 residues. The CDR3 here is CASSPYRAGGGLFYEQYF. CDR3 DNA: TGTGCCAGCAGCCCGTACCGGGCAGGGGGAGGTTTATTCTACGAGCAGTACTTC. Full variable domain (outside the CDR3, taken from reference TRBV14 and TRBJ2-7): EAGVTQFPSHSVIEKGQTVTLRCDPISGHDNLYWYRRVMGKEIKFLLHFVKESKQDESGMPNNRFLAERTGGTYSTLKVQPAELEDSGVYFCASSPYRAGGGLFYEQYFGPGTRLTVT.

The chain employs TRBV9 and TRBJ2-5, with D perhaps matching TRBD1 (5 bases). This CDR3 comprises 15 residues. V was clipped by 3 bases and J by 5 bases, with 17 bases between them. Germline V gene sequence: CDR1 SGDLS, CDR2 YYNGEE. CDR3 DNA: TGTGCCAGCAGCGAGGGGCAGGGAAAGGCGGAGACCCAGTACTTC. This sequence encodes CASSEGQGKAETQYF.

The chain employs TRBV2 and TRBJ2-2, with D perhaps matching TRBD1 (8 bases). From germline, CDR1 is SNHLY and CDR2 FYNNEI. Trimming removed 6 bases at V and 6 bases at J, with 14 bases between. The CDR3 runs 14 residues. In nucleotides, the CDR3 is TGTGCCAGCAGAGACACAGGGGGGGCCGGGGAGCTGTTTTTT. Amino acids: CASRDTGGAGELFF.

The gene calls are TRBV9 and TRBJ2-2, with unresolved D. The CDR3 is 15 amino acids. Germline assignment: CDR1 SGDLS and CDR2 YYNGEE. Trimming removed 0 bases at V and 5 bases at J, with 11 bases between. CDR3 in DNA: TGTGCCAGCAGCGTAGTAGTGGGAACTACCGGGGAGCTGTTTTTT. This translates into CASSVVVGTTGELFF.

This clone was counted a single time. The V gene is TRBV7-7, the J gene TRBJ2-3; 8 bases align to TRBD2. With 2 bases clipped from V and 1 base from J, the junction kept 5 bases outside the gene matches. The CDR3 runs 16 residues. CDR1 is SSHAT and CDR2 is FNYEAQ in the germline V gene (reference sequence). In nucleotides, the CDR3 is TGTGCCAGCAGCTTAAATGAACTAGCGGGCACAGATACGCAGTATTTT. Protein: CASSLNELAGTDTQYF.

The chain employs TRBV7-9 and TRBJ2-1; 7 positions match TRBD1. The CDR3 is made up of 15 amino acids. CDR1 is SEHNR and CDR2 is FQNEAQ in the germline V gene (reference sequence). The junction had 5 bases not matched to a gene; V was cut back by 1 base and J by 5 bases. The CDR3 bases are TGTGCCAGCAGCTTAGGTGGGACAGTTAACAATGAGCAGTTCTTC. Translated: CASSLGGTVNNEQFF.

The CDR3 region has the DNA TGTGCCAGCAGTGAGGGATCTGGGGCCAACGTCCTGACTTTC. Translation: CASSEGSGANVLTF. The rearrangement links TRBV6-1 to TRBJ2-6, with D unresolved. The germline V gene encodes CDR1 MNHNS and CDR2 SASEGT. This CDR3 comprises 14 residues. Trimming took off 3 bases at V and 1 base at J, with 4 bases between the two ends.

In this sample, this clone turned up a few times. The chain couples TRBV5-1 to TRBJ2-1; 9 bases line up with TRBD2. V lost 2 bases to trimming and J lost 9 bases; unmatched junction nucleotides: 6. The CDR3 has 14 residues. Germline values: CDR1 SGHRS, CDR2 YFSETQ. CDR3 amino acids: CASSFVAGELEQFF. In DNA, the CDR3 is TGCGCCAGCAGCTTTGTAGCGGGAGAACTTGAGCAGTTCTTC.

The CDR3 protein is CASRRPGTEIEGYTF. CDR3 in DNA: TGTGCCAGCAGGCGTCCCGGGACGGAGATTGAAGGCTACACCTTC. The V gene is TRBV6-5, the J gene TRBJ1-2; perhaps TRBD1 as D (5 bases). Germline assignment: CDR1 MNHEY and CDR2 SVGAGI. Trimming cost V 6 bases and J 8 bases, with 22 bases left between them. There are 15 residues in the CDR3.

This chain links TRBV19 with TRBJ1-1; D unresolved. Germline CDR1 LNHDA, CDR2 SQIVND (reference sequence). The length of the CDR3 is 13 residues. With 3 bases removed from V and 1 base from J, the gap between germline ends came to 6 bases. The CDR3 DNA sequence: TGTGCCAGTAGTATGATGGGGAACACTGAAGCTTTCTTT. Translated, it gives CASSMMGNTEAFF.

CDR3 loop: CASSLEGSGSLNTQYF. The CDR3 DNA reads TGTGCCAGCAGCTTAGAGGGTAGCGGGAGTTTAAATACGCAGTATTTT. The chain joins TRBV11-3 to TRBJ2-3, with 9 bases aligning to TRBD2. The CDR3 runs to 16 residues. With V trimmed by 0 bases and J by 7 bases, 8 bases remained unmatched. The germline V gene encodes CDR1 SGHNT and CDR2 YENEEA.

V and J are TRBV7-9 and TRBJ2-7; a weak D match, TRBD2 (5 bases). Per the germline V gene, CDR1 is SEHNR and CDR2 is FQNEAQ (reference sequence). The length of the CDR3 is 15 residues. V was trimmed by 0 bases and J by 0 bases, leaving 9 bases between them. The chain's CDR3 is CASSLASVSSYEQYF. CDR3 in DNA: TGTGCCAGCAGCTTAGCTAGCGTAAGCTCCTACGAGCAGTACTTC.

This clone came up once. V usage is TRBV18 and J usage is TRBJ1-1; 7 bases map to TRBD1. V shed 3 bases, J shed 4 bases, and the junction held 2 bases outside the gene matches. Germline CDR1 KGHSH, CDR2 LQKENI. The CDR3 has 13 residues. Here the CDR3 reads CASSPQGGTEAFF. The DNA for the CDR3 is TGTGCCAGCTCACCTCAGGGGGGCACTGAAGCTTTCTTT.

The chain couples TRBV5-4 to TRBJ1-1; D ambiguous. The length of the CDR3 is 14 residues. Trimming pared 6 bases from V and 1 base from J, leaving 13 bases between. Germline V gives CDR1 SGHNT, CDR2 YYREEE (reference sequence). The CDR3 DNA reads as TGTGCCAGCATCTTAGAGCCCTCGAACACTGAAGCTTTCTTT. Amino acids: CASILEPSNTEAFF.

This chain uses TRBV5-1 with TRBJ2-2; TRBD2 matches 9 bases. The germline V gene encodes CDR1 SGHRS and CDR2 YFSETQ. The CDR3 extends over 18 amino acids. The V and J ends lost 7 bases and 0 bases, in that order; junction bases with no gene match: 13. CDR3 residues: CASHLKTLAGANTGELFF. The CDR3 coding sequence is TGCGCCAGCCATCTTAAAACGTTAGCGGGAGCGAACACCGGGGAGCTGTTTTTT.

The rearrangement uses TRBV6-1 and TRBJ1-1; maybe TRBD1 (5 bases). The V end lost 7 bases, the J end lost 0 bases, and 15 bases lay between the germline ends. The CDR3 contains 15 residues. CDR1 MNHNS and CDR2 SASEGT come from the germline V gene. The CDR3 DNA reads as TGTGCCAGCACGGGGCTCCTACTCATGAACACTGAAGCTTTCTTT. It encodes CASTGLLLMNTEAFF.

The rearrangement uses TRBV11-3 and TRBJ2-1, with 7 nucleotides matching TRBD1. The germline CDR1 and CDR2 sequences are SGHNT and YENEEA. The CDR3 runs 19 residues. The ends lost 3 bases at V and 1 base at J; junction bases unmatched: 15. The CDR3 DNA reads TGTGCCAGCAGCTTCCGCAATCCCGGGACAGTTGATTCCTACAATGAGCAGTTCTTC. It codes for CASSFRNPGTVDSYNEQFF.

This clone is a singleton in its sample. The chain combines TRBV5-1 with TRBJ1-2; TRBD1 aligns across 7 bases. Germline V CDR1 and CDR2: SGHRS, YFSETQ. This CDR3 spans 17 amino acids. Trimming cost V 0 bases and J 7 bases; bases outside gene matches: 15. The CDR3 DNA reads as TGCGCCAGCAGCTTGGTGGCAGGGGGTATTAGTGAAAGTGGCTACACCTTC. It encodes CASSLVAGGISESGYTF.

The chain couples TRBV2 to TRBJ2-2; 11 bases agree with TRBD2. Germline CDR1 and CDR2: SNHLY and FYNNEI. J gave up 6 bases and V 5 bases, and 8 bases lay outside the gene matches. The CDR3 loop spans 16 amino acids. Written as DNA, the CDR3 is TGTGCCAGCAGTCTAACTAGCGGGAGTCTGGCCGGGGAGCTGTTTTTT. This translates into CASSLTSGSLAGELFF.

The V call is TRBV4-1, the J call TRBJ2-5, with TRBD1 matching 7 bases. This CDR3 has 15 amino acids. V was clipped by 0 bases and J by 3 bases; unmatched bases: 4. The germline CDR1 and CDR2 sequences are MGHRA and YSYEKL. The CDR3 coding sequence is TGCGCCAGCAGCCAAGATCGTGACAGGGAAGAGACCCAGTACTTC. Translated, it gives CASSQDRDREETQYF.

The rearrangement uses TRBV11-2 and TRBJ1-1, with unresolved D. Trimming stripped 3 bases from V and 8 bases from J, with 10 bases between. The CDR3 totals 12 residues. CDR1 is SGHAT, CDR2 FQNNGV, per germline. CDR3 loop: CASSFPGREAFF. The CDR3 DNA follows: TGTGCCAGCAGCTTTCCCGGACGAGAAGCTTTCTTT.

The genes are TRBV7-9 and TRBJ1-4; D might be TRBD1 (5 bases). The CDR3 has 16 residues. Trimming took 5 bases from V and 3 from J, leaving 16 bases between them. Germline V lookup: CDR1 SEHNR, CDR2 FQNEAQ (reference sequence). CDR3 region: CASSLDRQSSNEKLFF. Here the CDR3 DNA reads TGTGCCAGCAGCCTAGACCGACAGTCCTCTAATGAAAAACTGTTTTTT.